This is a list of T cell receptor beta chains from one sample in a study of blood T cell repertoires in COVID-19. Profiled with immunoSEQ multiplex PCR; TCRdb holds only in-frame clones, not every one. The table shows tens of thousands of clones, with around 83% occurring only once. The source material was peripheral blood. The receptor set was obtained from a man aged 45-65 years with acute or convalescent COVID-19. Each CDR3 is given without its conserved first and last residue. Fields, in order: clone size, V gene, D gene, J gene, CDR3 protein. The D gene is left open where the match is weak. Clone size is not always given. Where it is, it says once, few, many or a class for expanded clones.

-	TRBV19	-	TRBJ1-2	ASSPALQGIYYGYT
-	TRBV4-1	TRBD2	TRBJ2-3	ASSQELAGGRTDTQY
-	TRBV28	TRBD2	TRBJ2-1	ASSLPGLAGLDEQF
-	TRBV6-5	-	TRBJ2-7	ASSLLVGASYEQY
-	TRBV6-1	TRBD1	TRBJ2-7	ASSEVGGTGVEQY
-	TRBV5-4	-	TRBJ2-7	ASSFGVTYEQY
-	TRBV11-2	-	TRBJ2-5	ASSLLVGATETQY
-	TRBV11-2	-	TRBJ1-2	ASSFQPTGRGGYT
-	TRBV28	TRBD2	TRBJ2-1	ASSFLAGAYNEQF
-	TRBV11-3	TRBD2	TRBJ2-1	ASSSERGWGYNEQF
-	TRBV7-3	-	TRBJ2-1	ASSLGTGRNEQF
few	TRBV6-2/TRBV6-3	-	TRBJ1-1	ASSYLATEAF
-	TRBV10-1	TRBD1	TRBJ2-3	ASSDPGTGDPDTQY
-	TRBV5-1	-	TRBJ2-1	ASSSPTVPEQF
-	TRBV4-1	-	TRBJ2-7	ASSQGGLAAKQY
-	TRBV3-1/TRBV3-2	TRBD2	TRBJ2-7	ASSQTGTSGKNEQY
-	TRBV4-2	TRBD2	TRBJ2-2	ASRREGSTGELF
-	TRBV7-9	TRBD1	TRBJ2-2	ALGQSLTTGELF
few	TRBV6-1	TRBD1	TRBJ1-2	ASSERPEGTGGGYT
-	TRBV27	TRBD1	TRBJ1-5	ASRFHGTGLQPQH
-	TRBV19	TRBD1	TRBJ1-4	ASSFGRGATNEKLF
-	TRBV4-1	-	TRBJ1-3	ASSPGVDAGNTIY
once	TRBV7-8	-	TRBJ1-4	ASSLVGYRPNEKLF
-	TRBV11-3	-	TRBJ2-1	ASRPGNNEQF
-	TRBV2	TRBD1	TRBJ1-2	ASSRTGTAGYGYT
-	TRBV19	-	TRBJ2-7	ASSIVADPREQY
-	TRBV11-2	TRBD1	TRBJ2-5	ASRSTGDRETQY
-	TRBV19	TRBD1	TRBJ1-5	ASIPGQGITQPQH
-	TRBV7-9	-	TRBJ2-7	ASQLAAYEQY
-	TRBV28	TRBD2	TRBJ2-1	ASNEVGGGSYNEQF
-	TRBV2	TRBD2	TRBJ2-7	ASIEASGISSYEQY
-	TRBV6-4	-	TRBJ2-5	ASTIQETQY
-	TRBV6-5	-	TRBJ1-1	ASRDSHMNTEAF
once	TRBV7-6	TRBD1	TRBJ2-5	ASSPKGQGVETQY
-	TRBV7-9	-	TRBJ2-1	ASTPPAAGFYEQF
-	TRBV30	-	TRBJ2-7	AWSVGGASYEQY
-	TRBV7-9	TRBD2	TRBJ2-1	ASSPKGSGGDEQF
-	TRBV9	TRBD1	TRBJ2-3	ASSAGQGRASTDTQY